This entry concerns a single T cell receptor (beta chain). This specimen belongs to a study of patients and donors after allogeneic stem cell transplantation. TCRdb fed the RT-PCR reads into MiXCR, producing one record per CDR3 protein. The sample lists 150,000 to 200,000 distinct CDR3 sequences, nearly 25% occurring once. Source material: blood, either unsorted or a sorted T cell fraction (not recorded which). The source of this sequence is a human donor who was either an allogeneic HSCT recipient or a stem cell or donor lymphocyte infusion donor (not recorded which). It is not recorded whose cells these are; they may come from a transplant donor.

The chain's CDR3 is CASSALYRSNQPQHF. CDR3 nucleotide sequence: TGTGCCAGCAGTGCCTTATACAGGTCCAATCAGCCCCAGCATTTT. The gene calls are TRBV6-1 and TRBJ1-5; D may be TRBD1 (5 bases). The CDR3 length is 15 residues. CDR1 is MNHNS and CDR2 is SASEGT in the germline V gene. V shed 4 bases and J shed 3 bases, with 13 bases lying between them.